These 23 T cell receptor beta chains came from one sample sequenced in a study of blood T cell repertoires in COVID-19. The protocol was immunoSEQ multiplex PCR, while the TCRdb copy is restricted to in-frame clones and leaves out a portion. The sample lists 200,000 or so clones, roughly 91% occurring once. Sequenced sample: PBMCs or T cells enriched from blood (not recorded which). The receptors originated from a young man in a cohort exposed to, infected with or recovered from COVID-19 (not recorded which).

The V gene is TRBV14, the J gene TRBJ2-1; TRBD2 aligns across 9 bases. The V gene's germline CDR1 is SGHDN and CDR2 FVKESK. The V and J ends lost 1 base and 9 bases, in that order; junction bases with no gene match: 10. The CDR3 extends over 16 amino acids. The CDR3 here is CASSQVAAGGLFEQFF. For the CDR3, the DNA is TGTGCCAGCAGCCAAGTAGCCGCGGGAGGGCTATTTGAGCAGTTCTTC.

The chain combines TRBV6-5 with TRBJ2-2; 7 bases agree with TRBD1. Germline lookup yields CDR1 MNHEY and CDR2 SVGAGI. V was pared by 10 bases and J by 4 bases, with 9 bases of the junction left unmatched. The CDR3 sequence is 14 residues long. The chain's CDR3 is CATQKTGTTGELFF. As DNA, the CDR3 is TGTGCCACCCAAAAGACAGGGACCACCGGGGAGCTGTTTTTT.

This clone was counted once. J is TRBJ1-4 and V is TRBV7-2; D is perhaps TRBD1 (5 bases). The germline CDR1 and CDR2 sequences are SGHTA and FQGNSA. The V end lost 2 bases, the J end lost 5 bases, and 15 bases lay between the germline ends. The CDR3 totals 16 residues. The CDR3 is CASSLQGMALNEKLFF. The DNA of the CDR3 is TGTGCCAGCAGCTTACAGGGAATGGCCTTAAATGAAAAACTGTTTTTT.

The chain recombines TRBV27 with TRBJ2-5, with D possibly being TRBD2 (5 bases). CDR3 length equals 15 residues. V lost 7 bases and J 5 bases, leaving 20 bases between the germline ends. CDR1 and CDR2 (germline): MNHEY, SMNVEV (reference sequence). DNA for the CDR3: TGTGCCAGCAACCACGCGCCTACGGGGAAGGAGACCCAGTACTTC. Amino acids: CASNHAPTGKETQYF.

This sequence joins TRBV6-1 and TRBJ1-1, with TRBD1 matching 7 bases. Losses at the gene ends were 2 bases for V and 4 bases for J; bases not matched to a gene: 4. This CDR3 is 14 amino acids long. Germline assignment: CDR1 MNHNS and CDR2 SASEGT. The CDR3 here is CASSEITGVTEAFF. The CDR3 DNA is TGTGCCAGCAGTGAAATCACAGGGGTCACTGAAGCTTTCTTT.

The V call is TRBV12-3 or TRBV12-4, the J call TRBJ2-7; 10 bases are a match to TRBD1. The CDR3 has 11 residues. After removal of 7 bases from V and 12 bases from J, the junction contained 6 bases not matched to a gene. This CDR3 is CASTRQGAPYF. The CDR3 coding sequence is TGTGCCAGCACCCGACAGGGGGCGCCGTACTTC.

V is TRBV9 and J is TRBJ1-6; 8 nucleotides match TRBD1. V gave up 4 bases and J gave up 6 bases; unmatched junction bases: 3. CDR1 is SGDLS and CDR2 is YYNGEE in the germline V gene. The CDR3 is 14 residues long. The CDR3 region is CASSPGGGNSPLHF. The CDR3 bases are TGTGCCAGCAGCCCAGGGGGCGGTAATTCACCCCTCCACTTT. The full variable domain, its missing parts supplied by reference TRBV9 and TRBJ1-6, is DSGVTQTPKHLITATGQRVTLRCSPRSGDLSVYWYQQSLDQGLQFLIQYYNGEERAKGNILERFSAQQFPDLHSELNLSSLELGDSALYFCASSPGGGNSPLHFGNGTRLTVT.

The rearrangement links TRBV27 to TRBJ1-2; 10 bases are shared with TRBD1. Unmatched junction bases numbered 3, after V lost 6 bases and J lost 8 bases. This CDR3 comprises 12 residues. Germline CDR1 is MNHEY and CDR2 is SMNVEV (reference sequence). CDR3 in amino acids: CASRRQGAGYTF. CDR3 DNA sequence: TGTGCCAGCAGGAGACAGGGGGCCGGCTACACCTTC.

This chain connects TRBV7-9 to TRBJ2-7; TRBD2 matches at 12 bases. From germline, CDR1 is SEHNR and CDR2 FQNEAQ (reference sequence). The J segment lost 5 bases and the V segment lost 2 bases, leaving 4 bases of the junction unmatched. The CDR3 runs 15 residues. CDR3 sequence reads: CASSLRLAGGNEQYF. CDR3 coding DNA: TGTGCCAGCAGCTTACGCCTAGCGGGAGGGAACGAGCAGTACTTC.

This clone was seen repeatedly, ten times or more. This chain joins TRBV5-5 and TRBJ2-1, with 12 bases that match TRBD2. Germline trimming cut 4 bases from V and 8 bases from J; bases unmatched to any gene: 7. CDR3 length: 15 amino acids. Germline V gene data show CDR1 as SGHKS and CDR2 as YYEKEE (reference sequence). The CDR3 is CASSPRLAGEDEQFF. The DNA for the CDR3 is TGTGCCAGCAGCCCTCGACTAGCGGGAGAGGATGAGCAGTTCTTC.

V and J are TRBV7-8 and TRBJ1-5; no reliable D call. Deletions cut 7 bases from V and 0 bases from J, with 10 bases between. The length of the CDR3 is 14 residues. The germline V gene has CDR1 SGHVS and CDR2 FQNEAQ. The CDR3: CASTRGNSNQPQHF. DNA for the CDR3: TGTGCCAGCACTAGAGGGAATAGCAATCAGCCCCAGCATTTT. The variable domain in full, completed from reference TRBV7-8 and TRBJ1-5, reads GAGVSQSPRYKVAKRGQDVALRCDPISGHVSLFWYQQALGQGPEFLTYFQNEAQLDKSGLPSDRFFAERPEGSVSTLKIQRTQQEDSAVYLCASTRGNSNQPQHFGDGTRLSIL.

This chain joins TRBV12-5 and TRBJ2-7; D not certain. There are 16 residues in the CDR3. The germline V gene encodes CDR1 LGHNT and CDR2 FRNRAP. With 1 base removed from V and 2 bases from J, the gap between germline ends came to 15 bases. DNA of the CDR3: TGTGCTAGTGGTTTGGGGTTACAGAGACCTACCTACGAGCAGTACTTC. Its protein is CASGLGLQRPTYEQYF. Full variable domain (rest looked up from reference TRBV12-5 and TRBJ2-7): DARVTQTPRHKVTEMGQEVTMRCQPILGHNTVFWYRQTMMQGLELLAYFRNRAPLDDSGMPKDRFSAEMPDATLATLKIQPSEPRDSAVYFCASGLGLQRPTYEQYFGPGTRLTVT.

CDR3 protein: CASSSSGTSGSLEQFF. CDR3 DNA: TGTGCCAGCAGCTCTTCCGGGACTAGCGGGAGCCTTGAGCAGTTCTTC. The chain has TRBV9 and TRBJ2-1, with TRBD2 matching over 14 bases. Germline V gives CDR1 SGDLS, CDR2 YYNGEE. J lost 9 bases, V lost 4 bases, and 9 bases had no gene match. The CDR3 consists of 16 residues.

The CDR3: CASSLGANYGYTF. The CDR3 nucleotides read TGTGCCAGCAGCTTAGGGGCTAACTATGGCTACACCTTC. The chain is built from TRBV5-6 and TRBJ1-2; possibly TRBD1 for D (5 bases). Germline V gene data show CDR1 as SGHDT and CDR2 as YYEEEE. CDR3 length: 13 amino acids. V was clipped by 2 bases and J by 0 bases, with 5 bases between them.

This chain uses TRBV29-1 with TRBJ2-3; D call uncertain. Germline V gene lookup returns CDR1 SQVTM and CDR2 ANQGSEA. The CDR3 sequence is 15 residues long. The CDR3 protein is CRATEAGVSTDTQYF. Written as DNA, the CDR3 is TGCAGAGCAACCGAGGCTGGAGTGAGCACAGATACGCAGTATTTT.

The chain joins TRBV19 to TRBJ2-2; D call uncertain. Trimming cost V 2 bases and J 1 base, with 8 bases left between them. The CDR3 contains 15 residues. CDR1 and CDR2 (germline): LNHDA, SQIVND (reference sequence). The CDR3 DNA reads as TGTGCCAGTAGTATAAAACAGTTGAACACCGGGGAGCTGTTTTTT. Translated: CASSIKQLNTGELFF.

The chain couples TRBV9 to TRBJ1-2; D call uncertain. Trimming took off 4 bases at V and 8 bases at J, with 15 bases between the two ends. CDR3 length: 13 amino acids. The germline gives CDR1 SGDLS, CDR2 YYNGEE. The CDR3, as DNA: TGTGCCAGCAGCTCAAAGCAGGTGGGCGGCTACACCTTC. Translated: CASSSKQVGGYTF.

The V and J genes are TRBV9 and TRBJ2-5, with TRBD1 as a possible D gene (5 bases). Germline CDR1 is SGDLS and CDR2 is YYNGEE. V was pared by 3 bases and J by 5 bases, with 14 bases between. The CDR3 spans 14 residues. CDR3 amino acids: CASSGGGQGETQYF. For the CDR3, the DNA is TGTGCCAGCAGCGGGGGTGGGCAGGGTGAGACCCAGTACTTC.

This chain connects TRBV10-3 to TRBJ2-5, with D possibly being TRBD1 (5 bases). This CDR3 spans 15 amino acids. The germline V and J ends were trimmed by 6 bases and 4 bases, with 18 bases remaining between them. Looked up from germline, CDR1 is ENHRY and CDR2 is SYGVKD. CDR3 protein: CAIRPDRTGRETQYF. In DNA form, the CDR3 reads TGTGCCATCAGACCAGACAGAACAGGTAGAGAGACCCAGTACTTC.

This chain uses TRBV5-6 with TRBJ2-1, with TRBD1 identical over 8 bases. The CDR3 runs 15 residues. Losses at the gene ends were 2 bases for V and 7 bases for J; bases not matched to a gene: 8. From germline, CDR1 is SGHDT and CDR2 YYEEEE. CDR3 amino acids: CASSFPGGERNEQFF. The CDR3 DNA is TGTGCCAGCAGCTTCCCAGGGGGCGAGCGAAATGAGCAGTTCTTC.

This rearrangement joins TRBV6-5 to TRBJ1-1; TRBD1 agrees at 9 bases. Looked up from germline, CDR1 is MNHEY and CDR2 is SVGAGI. This CDR3 has 14 residues. J lost 4 bases, V lost 3 bases, and 3 bases had no gene match. The CDR3 sequence: CASSYETGGTEAFF. The CDR3 region has the DNA TGTGCCAGCAGTTATGAGACAGGGGGCACTGAAGCTTTCTTT.

The rearrangement links TRBV3-1 (or the pseudogene TRBV3-2) to TRBJ1-2; 7 nucleotides align to TRBD1. CDR1 and CDR2 from the germline V gene are LGHDT and YNNKEL (reference sequence). The junction had 4 bases not matched to a gene; V was cut back by 1 base and J by 2 bases. This CDR3 is built from 15 residues. CDR3 loop: CASSQVGQLNYGYTF. DNA of the CDR3: TGTGCCAGCAGCCAAGTGGGACAGTTGAACTATGGCTACACCTTC.

This clone was counted once. The rearrangement uses TRBV5-1 and TRBJ1-4, with a tentative D call TRBD1 (5 bases). Deletions cut 0 bases from V and 8 bases from J, with 11 bases between. Germline-derived CDR1 and CDR2 are SGHRS and YFSETQ. This CDR3 has 14 amino acids. CDR3 protein: CASSLGGLWEKLFF. The CDR3 DNA reads as TGCGCCAGCAGCTTGGGGGGACTCTGGGAAAAACTGTTTTTT.